These 25 T cell receptor beta chains share one sample of origin, sequenced in a study of vaccination and CD4 T cells after COVID-19. Treatment described: approximately 11-day PBMC culture with coronavirus spike peptide pools or control peptides (ViraFEST assay). No antigens are known for them. Cultured CD4+ T-cell DNA underwent Oncomine TCR Beta short-read sequencing. TCRdb processed the PCR reads anew with MiXCR; each CDR3 protein has one entry. The repertoire has 13,000 to 15,000 distinct CDR3 sequences, about 50% of them found once; the top ten carry about 5%. Sequencing was performed on CD4+ T cells from blood, cultured in vitro, taken before SARS-CoV-2 vaccination. The receptor source for this set is a human donor who had recovered from COVID-19.

J is TRBJ2-3 and V is TRBV6-5; 7 bases are shared with TRBD1. CDR1 MNHEY and CDR2 SVGAGI come from the germline V gene. The CDR3 has 13 amino acids. V lost 4 bases to trimming and J lost 5 bases; unmatched junction nucleotides: 3. The CDR3 sequence is CASSLRGRDTQYF. The CDR3 DNA follows: TGTGCCAGCAGTTTAAGGGGGCGAGATACGCAGTATTTT.

V and J are TRBV10-3 and TRBJ1-6; TRBD1 aligns across 8 bases. The V segment lost 3 bases and the J segment 9 bases; nucleotides outside the gene matches: 13. Looked up from germline, CDR1 is ENHRY and CDR2 is SYGVKD. The CDR3 loop spans 17 amino acids. The CDR3, as DNA: TGTGCCATCAGTGAATCGGGACAGGTGCCCGAGGGTTCACCCCTCCACTTT. It specifies CAISESGQVPEGSPLHF.

Written as DNA, the CDR3 is TGTGCCAGCAGCCCTCCGGGAGTTAATGAAAAACTGTTTTTT. It yields the protein CASSPPGVNEKLFF. V and J are TRBV28 and TRBJ1-4; D is ambiguous. V was trimmed by 6 bases and J by 4 bases, leaving 12 bases between them. This CDR3 is built from 14 residues. Germline V gene data show CDR1 as MDHEN and CDR2 as SYDVKM.

V and J are TRBV11-1 and TRBJ1-2; no firm D call. Trimming stripped 5 bases from V and 1 base from J, with 11 bases between. Germline CDR1 is SGHAT and CDR2 is FQDESV (reference sequence). The CDR3 extends over 14 amino acids. CDR3 residues: CASSLGRNNYGYTF. The DNA for the CDR3 is TGTGCCAGCAGCCTAGGACGGAATAACTATGGCTACACCTTC.

V and J are TRBV18 and TRBJ2-7, with D unresolved. V gave up 0 bases and J gave up 0 bases, with 3 bases separating them. The CDR3 sequence is 13 residues long. Germline CDR1 is KGHSH and CDR2 is LQKENI. In DNA, the CDR3 is TGTGCCAGCTCACCACCCAACTCCTACGAGCAGTACTTC. This gives the protein CASSPPNSYEQYF.

The chain combines TRBV4-2 with TRBJ1-5; D is ambiguous. V lost 1 base, J lost 9 bases, and 7 bases lay in between. Germline loops: CDR1 LGHNA, CDR2 YNFKEQ. The CDR3 loop spans 12 amino acids. This CDR3 is CASSQGSLPQHF. The CDR3 bases are TGTGCCAGCAGCCAAGGATCCCTGCCCCAGCATTTT.

This clonotype appeared a few times. The chain uses TRBV12-3 or TRBV12-4 and TRBJ1-5; unclear D gene. The CDR3 is 11 residues long. V dropped 3 bases and J dropped 6 bases, with 3 bases sitting between them. For the CDR3, the DNA is TGTGCCAGCAGTTTGGGTCAGCCCCAGCATTTT. This codes for CASSLGQPQHF.

This sequence joins TRBV5-1 and TRBJ1-6, with D unclear. Trimming took 0 bases from V and 4 from J, leaving 8 bases between them. CDR3 length equals 15 residues. Germline CDR1 reads SGHRS; CDR2 reads YFSETQ. DNA for the CDR3: TGCGCCAGCAGCTTGGCCGGACGTTATAATTCACCCCTCCACTTT. It codes for CASSLAGRYNSPLHF. Together with reference TRBV5-1 and TRBJ1-6, the CDR3 gives the full variable domain: KAGVTQTPRYLIKTRGQQVTLSCSPISGHRSVSWYQQTPGQGLQFLFEYFSETQRNKGNFPGRFSGRQFSNSRSEMNVSTLELGDSALYLCASSLAGRYNSPLHFGNGTRLTVT.

The sample holds a few counts of this clonotype. CDR3 sequence (DNA): TGTGCCAGCAGCTTAGGGCAGGGCGGGTACACCGGGGAGCTGTTTTTT. Protein product: CASSLGQGGYTGELFF. The chain is built from TRBV7-2 and TRBJ2-2; perhaps D is TRBD1 or TRBD2 (5 bases each). Germline assignment: CDR1 SGHTA and CDR2 FQGNSA. V was cut by 1 base and J by 3 bases, with 12 bases left in between. This CDR3 region has 16 residues.

The chain links TRBV27 to TRBJ1-2; 9 nucleotides agree with TRBD1. CDR3 length: 13 residues. V shed 10 bases and J 1 base; nucleotides not matched to a gene: 4. Looked up from germline, CDR1 is MNHEY and CDR2 is SMNVEV (reference sequence). CDR3 in DNA: TGTGCCACCGGGACAGGGCATAACTATGGCTACACCTTC. Amino acids: CATGTGHNYGYTF.

In this sample, this clonotype turned up a few times. This sequence joins TRBV29-1 and TRBJ2-7; TRBD1 matches 10 bases. The CDR3 sequence is 13 residues long. CDR1 and CDR2 (germline): SQVTM, ANQGSEA. V dropped 4 bases and J dropped 9; count of bases not matched to a gene: 9. The CDR3 nucleotides read TGCAGCGTTGTCCTGACAGGGGGCGCAGGGCAGTACTTC. As protein: CSVVLTGGAGQYF.

The CDR3 sequence is CASSTQNRVSYNEQFF. CDR3 sequence (DNA): TGTGCCAGCAGCACCCAAAACAGGGTGTCCTACAATGAGCAGTTCTTC. The V gene is TRBV7-2, the J gene TRBJ2-1; D is perhaps TRBD1 (6 bases). Per the germline V gene, CDR1 is SGHTA and CDR2 is FQGNSA. This CDR3 is 16 amino acids long. The V end was cut by 5 bases, the J end by 1 base, with 15 bases between.

The chain couples TRBV5-1 to TRBJ1-1; D remains ambiguous. The CDR3 loop spans 15 amino acids. From germline, CDR1 is SGHRS and CDR2 YFSETQ. Trimming stripped 2 bases from V and 1 base from J, with 12 bases between. The chain's CDR3 is CASSLLQVSNTEAFF. CDR3 bases: TGCGCCAGCAGCTTACTGCAGGTGTCGAACACTGAAGCTTTCTTT.

The chain uses TRBV5-4 and TRBJ2-3; TRBD2 matches 16 bases. There are 18 residues in the CDR3. The germline V gene has CDR1 SGHNT and CDR2 YYREEE (reference sequence). J gave up 4 bases and V 4 bases, and 9 bases lay outside the gene matches. The CDR3 sequence is CASSRGLAGGPLADTQYF. CDR3 in DNA: TGTGCCAGCAGCCGGGGACTAGCGGGGGGGCCGTTGGCAGATACGCAGTATTTT.

The chain uses TRBV20-1 and TRBJ1-4; no reliable D call. The V gene's germline CDR1 is DFQATT and CDR2 SNEGSKA (reference sequence). The CDR3 consists of 12 residues. The CDR3 sequence: CSGSGVNEKLFF. The CDR3 DNA sequence: TGCAGCGGCAGTGGGGTTAATGAAAAACTGTTTTTT.

This sequence joins TRBV20-1 and TRBJ1-2; unclear D gene. Trimming removed 6 bases at V and 6 bases at J, with 11 bases between. The CDR3 covers 11 residues. In germline, CDR1 is DFQATT, CDR2 SNEGSKA (reference sequence). The CDR3 region has the DNA TGCAGTGCGGGCGGCGGGAATGGCTACACCTTC. Amino acid sequence: CSAGGGNGYTF.

This chain links TRBV7-2 with TRBJ1-2; 9 bases map to TRBD1. After removal of 6 bases from V and 2 bases from J, the junction contained 7 bases not matched to a gene. The germline gives CDR1 SGHTA, CDR2 FQGNSA. The CDR3 sequence is 15 residues long. CDR3 protein: CASSRTGTGNYGYTF. The CDR3 DNA follows: TGTGCCAGCAGTAGGACCGGGACAGGGAACTATGGCTACACCTTC.

This chain uses TRBV11-3 with TRBJ2-1; D is undetermined. Germline CDR1 reads SGHNT; CDR2 reads YENEEA. V lost 5 bases, J lost 9 bases, and 20 bases lay in between. The CDR3 spans 15 residues. Here the CDR3 DNA reads TGTGCCAGCAGCCCGAGTCCTACTACGGCGCGTGAGCAGTTCTTC. It translates to CASSPSPTTAREQFF.

Worth noting for this clonotype: No conserved phenylalanine or tryptophan is present at the end of the CDR3, so a read error is the likely explanation. V and J are TRBV20-1 and TRBJ1-1; D possibly corresponds to TRBD1 (5 bases). The germline V gene has CDR1 DFQATT and CDR2 SNEGSKA (reference sequence). V was trimmed by 4 bases and J by 1 base, leaving 10 bases between them. The CDR3 is 13 residues long. In nucleotides, the CDR3 is TGCAGTGCTACTAGGGGATCGAACACTGAAGCTTTCCTT. The encoded protein is CSATRGSNTEAFL.

V is TRBV20-1 and J is TRBJ1-5, with unresolved D. Germline assignment: CDR1 DFQATT and CDR2 SNEGSKA (reference sequence). Trimming removed 1 base from V and 2 bases from J, with 15 bases in between. The CDR3 has 16 residues. In DNA form, the CDR3 reads TGCAGTGCTAGAGGAGATCGGAGTGAGGGCAATCAGCCCCAGCATTTT. It yields the protein CSARGDRSEGNQPQHF.

This chain links TRBV5-6 with TRBJ2-7; no clear D. The germline V gene has CDR1 SGHDT and CDR2 YYEEEE. CDR3 size: 12 residues. V shed 3 bases and J shed 4 bases, with 8 bases lying between them. In DNA, the CDR3 is TGTGCCAGCAGCTCCACCAATTACGAGCAGTACTTC. It translates to CASSSTNYEQYF.

The chain joins TRBV6-1 to TRBJ1-5; possible D gene TRBD1, 5 bases. The CDR3 is 15 amino acids. Trimming took 4 bases from V and 6 from J, leaving 16 bases between them. Germline loops: CDR1 MNHNS, CDR2 SASEGT. The CDR3 DNA reads as TGTGCCAGCAGTGTAAGTAGGGGCGAAAGTCAGCCCCAGCATTTT. Translation: CASSVSRGESQPQHF.

This clonotype has only a few counts. The chain uses TRBV7-7 and TRBJ2-1; D unclear. Germline values: CDR1 SSHAT, CDR2 FNYEAQ (reference sequence). V was shortened by 5 bases and J by 6 bases, with 11 bases between the two germline ends. The CDR3 is 13 amino acids. CDR3 coding DNA: TGTGCCAGCAGCCCCCTGGCCTCCAATGAGCAGTTCTTC. Amino acids: CASSPLASNEQFF.

This clonotype was seen only once. This sequence joins TRBV11-2 and TRBJ2-1; a possible D gene is TRBD2 (5 bases). The germline V gene has CDR1 SGHAT and CDR2 FQNNGV. The CDR3 is 14 residues long. V lost 1 base and J 12 bases, leaving 16 bases between the germline ends. CDR3 in DNA: TGTGCCAGCAGCTTAGGTGGGAGAGGGTTGGGGCAGTTCTTC. Residues: CASSLGGRGLGQFF. Full variable domain (outside the CDR3, taken from reference TRBV11-2 and TRBJ2-1): EAGVAQSPRYKIIEKRQSVAFWCNPISGHATLYWYQQILGQGPKLLIQFQNNGVVDDSQLPKDRFSAERLKGVDSTLKIQPAKLEDSAVYLCASSLGGRGLGQFFGPGTRLTVL.

This clonotype was recorded a few times. V and J are TRBV2 and TRBJ2-3; D remains ambiguous. V dropped 4 bases and J dropped 0 bases, with 8 bases sitting between them. The germline V gene has CDR1 SNHLY and CDR2 FYNNEI. CDR3 length: 14 residues. CDR3 sequence: CASSVWISTDTQYF. CDR3 bases: TGTGCCAGCAGTGTTTGGATTAGCACAGATACGCAGTATTTT.